This T cell receptor beta chain is drawn from a study of shared clonotypes between healthy human individuals. The CDR3 totals 15 residues. The V and J ends lost 7 bases and 5 bases respectively, with 19 bases between them. CDR1 is SGHRS, CDR2 YFSETQ, per germline. Here immunoSEQ multiplex PCR was the method, and the copy in TCRdb shows in-frame clones only, minus some. The sample has about 300,000 clones; over 65% are singletons. The TCR was taken from a man between 25 and 39 years old in good health. Sequencing was performed on memory CD4+ T cells sorted from blood. The subset was: CD45RA-negative fraction. The V gene is TRBV5-1, the J gene TRBJ2-1; tentative D call: TRBD2 (7 bases). DNA for the CDR3: TGCGCCAGCTTGCTAGGGGGAGGGCCCCACAATGAGCAGTTCTTC. It encodes CASLLGGGPHNEQFF.